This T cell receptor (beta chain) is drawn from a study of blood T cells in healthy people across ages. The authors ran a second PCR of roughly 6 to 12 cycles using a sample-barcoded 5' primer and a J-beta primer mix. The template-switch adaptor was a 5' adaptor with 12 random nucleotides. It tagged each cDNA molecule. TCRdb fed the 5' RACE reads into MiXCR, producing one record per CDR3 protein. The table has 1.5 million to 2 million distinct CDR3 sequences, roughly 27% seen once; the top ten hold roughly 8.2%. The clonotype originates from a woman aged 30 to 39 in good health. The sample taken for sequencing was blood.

The CDR3 loop reads CASSLGASGINEQYF. The CDR3 coding sequence is TGTGCCAGCAGTTTAGGTGCTAGCGGGATCAACGAGCAGTACTTC. The gene calls are TRBV12-3 or TRBV12-4 and TRBJ2-7; 9 nucleotides line up with TRBD2. This CDR3 has 15 residues. V lost 1 base, J lost 5 bases, and 6 bases stayed unmatched.